This TCR beta chain was sequenced during a study of blood T cell repertoires in COVID-19. As for the study in general: Samples taken during acute and convalescent COVID-19 were collected in the United States, Italy and Spain. Sample material is recorded as cDNA or gDNA derived from T cells, B-cell-depleted T cells, or PBMCs.

CDR1 is MNHEY, CDR2 SVGAGI, per germline. The CDR3 has 15 amino acids. Trimming at V came to 6 bases and at J to 9 bases, leaving 9 bases not matched to a gene. As processed by the authors: Nucleated cell counts were estimated from reference gene primer amplification. This table comes from immunoSEQ multiplex PCR, and its TCRdb copy is limited to in-frame clones, with some not included. The V and J calls and clone size are taken from that table; D and trimming were inferred from the DNA. The sample yields 150,000 or so clones, approximately 91% seen once. The sequence derives from a woman between 65 and 79 years old with acute or convalescent COVID-19. Source material: peripheral blood. The chain has TRBV6-5 and TRBJ2-1; TRBD2 matches 12 bases. The CDR3 sequence: CASSLVASGGAEQFF. CDR3 sequence (DNA): TGTGCCAGCAGCCTGGTGGCTAGCGGGGGGGCTGAGCAGTTCTTC.